The 9 T cell receptor beta chains in this list originate from one sample, sequenced in a study of PD-1 blockade in mismatch repair-deficient tumors. The data were produced by immunoSEQ multiplex PCR, yet TCRdb's version contains in-frame clones alone and is incomplete. In the table there are some 130,000 clones, 85% to 90% of which are singletons. Sequencing used peripheral blood, obtained approximately 69 weeks after starting pembrolizumab. Receptor source: an adult with mismatch repair-deficient cancer.

In this sample, this clone turned up a few times. This chain joins TRBV30 and TRBJ2-7; TRBD1 might be the D (6 bases). Germline values: CDR1 GTSNPN, CDR2 SVGIG (reference sequence). The CDR3 extends over 13 amino acids. V lost 5 bases to trimming and J lost 2 bases, with 13 bases between them. CDR3 in amino acids: CAWATGTTYEQYF. Here the CDR3 DNA reads TGTGCCTGGGCTACCGGGACAACCTACGAGCAGTACTTC.

The genes are TRBV29-1 and TRBJ2-1, with 8 bases fitting TRBD2. Germline assignment: CDR1 SQVTM and CDR2 ANQGSEA. The CDR3 has 14 residues. V trimming: 3 bases; J trimming: 8 bases; junction bases outside the gene matches: 9. CDR3 coding DNA: TGCAGCGTTGACAGCGGGAGTGTCCGGGATGAGCAGTTCTTC. Amino acid sequence: CSVDSGSVRDEQFF.

This chain connects TRBV11-2 to TRBJ1-2, with D perhaps TRBD1 (5 bases). CDR1 and CDR2 from the germline V gene are SGHAT and FQNNGV. The V end was cut by 5 bases, the J end by 8 bases, with 21 bases between. The CDR3 is 15 amino acids. The CDR3, as DNA: TGTGCCAGCAGCCCCCCAGGGAGGGTTCGGGGAGGCTACACCTTC. It specifies CASSPPGRVRGGYTF.

This clone was seen only once. This sequence joins TRBV4-1 and TRBJ1-1; D unclear. CDR1 is MGHRA, CDR2 YSYEKL, per germline. V lost 1 base and J 1 base, leaving 4 bases between the germline ends. The CDR3 contains 13 residues. CDR3 DNA sequence: TGCGCCAGCAGCCAAGCAGGGAACACTGAAGCTTTCTTT. It yields the protein CASSQAGNTEAFF.

The chain couples TRBV15 to TRBJ1-5, with D possibly matching TRBD1 (6 bases). The CDR3 consists of 15 residues. V was clipped by 5 bases and J by 4 bases, with 15 bases between them. In germline, CDR1 is LNHNV, CDR2 YYDKDF (reference sequence). CDR3 residues: CATSGQGLWNQPQHF. The CDR3 nucleotides are TGTGCCACCAGCGGTCAGGGGTTGTGGAATCAGCCCCAGCATTTT. The entire variable domain, with the rest obtained from reference TRBV15 and TRBJ1-5, is as follows: DAMVIQNPRYQVTQFGKPVTLSCSQTLNHNVMYWYQQKSSQAPKLLFHYYDKDFNNEADTPDNFQSRRPNTSFCFLDIRSPGLGDTAMYLCATSGQGLWNQPQHFGDGTRLSIL.

The chain joins TRBV4-1 to TRBJ2-7; perhaps TRBD1 as D (5 bases). The germline gives CDR1 MGHRA, CDR2 YSYEKL. This CDR3 is built from 14 residues. Between the trimmed V and J ends, which lost 2 bases and 3 bases, there was a span of 11 bases. CDR3 in amino acids: CASSQHPQGYEQYF. The CDR3 DNA reads as TGCGCCAGCAGCCAACACCCGCAGGGCTACGAGCAGTACTTC.

This sequence joins TRBV7-8 and TRBJ1-2; D is perhaps TRBD1 (6 bases). Trimming took 3 bases from V and 6 from J, leaving 17 bases between them. The CDR3 extends over 15 amino acids. Germline V gene sequence: CDR1 SGHVS, CDR2 FQNEAQ. In DNA form, the CDR3 reads TGTGCCAGCAGCTTTTCAGGGGATACGTCGGATGGCTACACCTTC. It yields the protein CASSFSGDTSDGYTF. Full variable domain (outside the CDR3, taken from reference TRBV7-8 and TRBJ1-2): GAGVSQSPRYKVAKRGQDVALRCDPISGHVSLFWYQQALGQGPEFLTYFQNEAQLDKSGLPSDRFFAERPEGSVSTLKIQRTQQEDSAVYLCASSFSGDTSDGYTFGSGTRLTVV.

This sequence joins TRBV6-5 and TRBJ2-1, with 10 bases matching TRBD2. With 6 bases clipped from V and 2 bases from J, the junction kept 4 bases outside the gene matches. Germline V CDR1 and CDR2: MNHEY, SVGAGI. The CDR3 is 15 residues long. The chain's CDR3 is CASRALAGAYNEQFF. CDR3 DNA: TGTGCCAGCAGGGCCCTAGCGGGGGCCTACAATGAGCAGTTCTTC.

The chain combines TRBV9 with TRBJ2-3; 14 positions agree with TRBD2. Unmatched junction bases numbered 10, after V lost 5 bases and J lost 5 bases. Germline CDR1 reads SGDLS; CDR2 reads YYNGEE. CDR3 size: 17 residues. The CDR3 sequence: CASSDGTSGSSGDTQYF. Written as DNA, the CDR3 is TGTGCCAGCAGTGACGGGACTAGCGGGAGTTCTGGAGATACGCAGTATTTT.